The sample holds a few counts of the clone carrying this TCR beta chain. Its antigen is currently unknown. The sample is drawn from a study of CD8 T cells in ankylosing spondylitis. Study conclusions and caveats: Previous work reported some of these motif variants in the synovial fluid and blood of reactive arthritis. The authors reported significant enrichment of disease-linked clones in matched ankylosing spondylitis synovial fluid. Seemingly characteristic of ankylosing spondylitis blood was a TCR beta motif consisting of about 8 highly homologous variants.

The length of the CDR3 is 16 residues. Germline CDR1 LGHNA, CDR2 YNFKEQ. V shed 0 bases, J shed 4 bases, and the junction held 7 bases outside the gene matches. In TCRdb, the 5' RACE reads were re-called with MiXCR into one record per CDR3 protein. The sample lists hundreds of thousands of distinct CDR3 sequences, about 13% occurring once. Source material: blood, either unsorted or a sorted T cell fraction (not recorded which). This sequence joins TRBV4-2 and TRBJ2-7; 9 bases match TRBD2. The receptor was derived from a male donor with ankylosing spondylitis. This CDR3 reads CASSQELSGSSYEQYF. The CDR3 nucleotides read TGTGCCAGCAGCCAAGAACTTAGCGGGAGTTCGTACGAGCAGTACTTC.